The clone carrying this T cell receptor beta chain was observed a few times. Its cognate antigen is unknown. The authors incorporated unique molecular identifiers into the TCR beta cDNA libraries. One entry per CDR3 protein results from TCRdb running MiXCR on the PCR reads. This sample carries approximately 730,000 distinct CDR3 sequences, roughly 27% of them seen once, and the ten largest clones take more than 0.45%. These data originate in a study of post-analysis software for immune sequencing data. Findings of the study overall: Controls showed lower frequencies than patients for roughly 5 TRBV segments, and TRBV5-6, TRBV5-1 and TRBV20-1 were among these.

The germline V gene has CDR1 SNHLY and CDR2 FYNNEI. Trimming cost V 9 bases and J 5 bases; bases outside gene matches: 9. The CDR3 loop spans 14 amino acids. The rearrangement joins TRBV2 to TRBJ2-3; 9 nucleotides line up with TRBD1. The source of this sequence is a girl between 5 and 17 years old with multiple sclerosis. The source material was blood. CDR3 in DNA: TGTGCCAGGGACACAGGGGGCAGTGGAGATACGCAGTATTTT. Its protein is CARDTGGSGDTQYF.